Following are 15 T cell receptor beta chains from one sample sequenced in a study of regulatory T cells in long-lasting Graves disease. Time point: newly diagnosed GD, antithyroid drugs for less than 3 months. After RNA was extracted from PBMCs, the TCR library was made from it. Library construction for TCR beta used iRepertoire HTBI primers and Arm-PCR of CDR3 regions. TCRdb fed the multiplex PCR reads into MiXCR, producing one record per CDR3 protein. The sample lists about 450,000 distinct CDR3 sequences; around 17% were seen once. The same specimen was also included in a second study, on T cells in Graves' hyperthyroidism and ophthalmopathy.

The specimen comprised peripheral blood mononuclear cells (PBMCs), sampled at new diagnosis, from a patient treated with antithyroid drugs. Receptor source: a woman aged 25 to 39 with Graves disease.

The sample holds many counts of this clonotype. The genes are TRBV28 and TRBJ2-3; D remains ambiguous. This CDR3 is 13 amino acids long. The germline gives CDR1 MDHEN, CDR2 SYDVKM. V lost 4 bases and J lost 2, with 7 bases in between. The CDR3 DNA follows: TGTGCCAGCAGTTCTCACACCACAGATACGCAGTATTTT. Translation gives CASSSHTTDTQYF. Full variable domain (outside the CDR3, taken from reference TRBV28 and TRBJ2-3): DVKVTQSSRYLVKRTGEKVFLECVQDMDHENMFWYRQDPGLGLRLIYFSYDVKMKEKGDIPEGYSVSREKKERFSLILESASTNQTSMYLCASSSHTTDTQYFGPGTRLTVL.

This clonotype was observed a few times. This chain links TRBV28 with TRBJ2-1; TRBD2 matches 9 bases. The CDR3 length is 19 residues. Trimming took 2 bases from V and 7 from J; bases not matched to a gene: 18. Germline CDR1 and CDR2: MDHEN and SYDVKM. The CDR3 spells CASSLVSGPLAGLRNEQFF. As DNA, the CDR3 is TGTGCCAGCAGTTTAGTCAGCGGGCCTCTAGCGGGACTTCGGAATGAGCAGTTCTTC.

The V gene is TRBV11-2, the J gene TRBJ2-3, with 12 bases aligning to TRBD2. Trimming removed 4 bases from V and 0 bases from J; junction bases left unmatched: 11. Germline CDR1 is SGHAT and CDR2 is FQNNGV. This CDR3 has 19 residues. The CDR3 DNA sequence: TGTGCCAGCAGCTCACTACTAGCGGGAGGCCCATCTAGCACAGATACGCAGTATTTT. Protein product: CASSSLLAGGPSSTDTQYF.

At least ten counts were recorded for this clonotype. The chain recombines TRBV20-1 with TRBJ2-1, with D possibly being TRBD2 (6 bases). Germline-derived CDR1 and CDR2 are DFQATT and SNEGSKA (reference sequence). The CDR3 runs to 12 residues. V lost 3 bases, J lost 9 bases, and 12 bases lay in between. The CDR3 nucleotides read TGCAGTGCTAGCGGGAGACTTGGTGAGCAGTTCTTC. This sequence encodes CSASGRLGEQFF.

Only a few counts were recorded for this clonotype. Since a much larger clone is just one base distant, this may be a read error. V and J are TRBV7-2 and TRBJ2-1; D unclear. In germline, CDR1 is SGHTA, CDR2 FQGNSA. The CDR3 totals 11 residues. The CDR3 bases are TGTGCCAGCTCACAGCTCAATGAGCAGCTCTTC. Protein product: CASSQLNEQLF.

The chain carries TRBV6-5 and TRBJ2-2, with 9 bases matching TRBD1. The J segment lost 3 bases and the V segment lost 2 bases, leaving 1 base of the junction unmatched. Germline CDR1 reads MNHEY; CDR2 reads SVGAGI. The CDR3 spans 15 residues. The CDR3 here is CASSYGTGYTGELFF. In DNA form, the CDR3 reads TGTGCCAGCAGTTACGGGACAGGGTACACCGGGGAGCTGTTTTTT.

This chain uses TRBV5-4 with TRBJ1-4; TRBD1 aligns across 7 bases. The germline gives CDR1 SGHNT, CDR2 YYREEE (reference sequence). The trim removed 4 bases at V and 5 bases at J, leaving 11 bases unmatched. The CDR3 is 16 residues long. The CDR3 here is CASSTLSQGQNEKLFF. CDR3 sequence (DNA): TGTGCCAGCAGCACCTTATCACAGGGGCAGAATGAAAAACTGTTTTTT.

The V gene is TRBV4-3, the J gene TRBJ2-7; TRBD1 matches at 8 bases. Germline CDR1 reads LGHNA; CDR2 reads YSLEER. CDR3 length equals 16 residues. V shed 4 bases and J 3 bases; nucleotides not matched to a gene: 11. CDR3 coding DNA: TGCGCCAGCAGCCCGTCGTCGGGACAGGCATTCTACGAGCAGTACTTC. As protein: CASSPSSGQAFYEQYF.

This clonotype was seen only a few times. This chain joins TRBV27 and TRBJ2-2, with D unclear. The ends were cut back, 7 bases at V and 4 bases at J, with 13 bases in the middle. The germline V gene has CDR1 MNHEY and CDR2 SMNVEV (reference sequence). The CDR3 is 14 amino acids. The CDR3 DNA reads TGTGCCAGCACCCCCGCGGCTGGCACCGGGGAGCTGTTTTTT. This codes for CASTPAAGTGELFF.

J is TRBJ2-3 and V is TRBV9; a possible D gene is TRBD2 (5 bases). CDR3 length: 14 amino acids. V dropped 1 base and J dropped 4 bases, with 10 bases sitting between them. Germline CDR1 is SGDLS and CDR2 is YYNGEE. CDR3 in amino acids: CASSVSPSSDTQYF. The CDR3 DNA reads TGTGCCAGCAGCGTATCTCCTAGCTCAGATACGCAGTATTTT.

Notes on this clonotype: This may stem from a read error, because a much larger clone lies one nucleotide away. The chain links TRBV11-1 to TRBJ2-2, with 10 bases matching TRBD1. The CDR3 runs to 17 residues. Germline CDR1 SGHAT, CDR2 FQDESV (reference sequence). The CDR3 loop reads CASSPWDRGSNTGEPFF. CDR3 nucleotides: TGTGCCAGCAGCCCCTGGGACAGGGGCTCGAACACCGGGGAGCCGTTTTTT.

This clonotype was seen repeatedly, ten times or more. V and J are TRBV7-2 and TRBJ2-7; D is possibly TRBD2 (5 bases). V lost 5 bases, J lost 2 bases, and 16 bases lay in between. Germline-derived CDR1 and CDR2 are SGHTA and FQGNSA. CDR3 length: 15 amino acids. In DNA form, the CDR3 reads TGTGCCAGCAGCCTGGCCGGCGGGCACACCTACGAGCAGTACTTC. Translated: CASSLAGGHTYEQYF. The entire variable domain, with the rest obtained from reference TRBV7-2 and TRBJ2-7, is as follows: GAGVSQSPSNKVTEKGKDVELRCDPISGHTALYWYRQSLGQGLEFLIYFQGNSAPDKSGLPSDRFSAERTGGSVSTLTIQRTQQEDSAVYLCASSLAGGHTYEQYFGPGTRLTVT.

This clonotype turned up a few times. V usage is TRBV24-1 and J usage is TRBJ1-1; D possibly corresponds to TRBD1 (5 bases). Trimming took 4 bases from V and 2 from J, leaving 13 bases between them. CDR1 is KGHDR, CDR2 SFDVKD, per germline. The CDR3 runs to 15 residues. The CDR3 DNA reads as TGTGCCACCAGTGACCACGGGGACGGAAACACTGAAGCTTTCTTT. Amino acid sequence: CATSDHGDGNTEAFF.

This clonotype has a count of ten or more. V and J are TRBV24-1 and TRBJ2-5; D is possibly TRBD1 (5 bases). Germline CDR1 is KGHDR and CDR2 is SFDVKD. The CDR3 is 14 residues long. Trimming removed 9 bases from V and 5 bases from J, with 18 bases in between. DNA for the CDR3: TGTGCCACCGCAACCCGACAGATGGGGGAGACCCAGTACTTC. Translation: CATATRQMGETQYF.

This clonotype was recorded many times. The chain couples TRBV7-2 to TRBJ2-1, with 10 bases identical to TRBD1. V shed 0 bases, J shed 2 bases, and the junction held 4 bases outside the gene matches. Per germline, CDR1 SGHTA and CDR2 FQGNSA. CDR3 length: 17 residues. The CDR3 loop reads CASSLALGQGAYNEQFF. In DNA, the CDR3 is TGTGCCAGCAGCTTAGCGCTAGGACAGGGGGCCTACAATGAGCAGTTCTTC.